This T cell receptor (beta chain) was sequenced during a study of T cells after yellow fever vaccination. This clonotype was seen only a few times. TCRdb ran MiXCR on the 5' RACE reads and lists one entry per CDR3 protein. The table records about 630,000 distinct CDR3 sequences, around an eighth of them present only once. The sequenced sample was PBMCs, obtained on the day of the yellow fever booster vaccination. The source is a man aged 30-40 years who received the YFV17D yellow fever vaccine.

The CDR3 nucleotides are TGTGCCAGCAGCCAGGGACTATCCCTGGGAAATGAGCAGTTCTTC. Its protein product is CASSQGLSLGNEQFF. This chain joins TRBV14 and TRBJ2-1; 7 nucleotides line up with TRBD2. There are 15 residues in the CDR3. Per the germline V gene, CDR1 is SGHDN and CDR2 is FVKESK. Unmatched junction bases numbered 9, after V lost 3 bases and J lost 7 bases. Variable domain in full (rest from reference TRBV14 and TRBJ2-1): EAGVTQFPSHSVIEKGQTVTLRCDPISGHDNLYWYRRVMGKEIKFLLHFVKESKQDESGMPNNRFLAERTGGTYSTLKVQPAELEDSGVYFCASSQGLSLGNEQFFGPGTRLTVL.